One sample yielded the 29 T cell receptor beta chains listed below, sequenced in a study of blood T cell repertoires in COVID-19. This table comes from immunoSEQ multiplex PCR, and its TCRdb copy is limited to in-frame clones, with some not included. The sample comprises about 38,000 clones, 90% to 95% of which are singletons, and 4.1% rests with the top ten. The source material was peripheral blood. The receptors originated from a human donor with active COVID-19. The donor label of this sample is uncertain.

The chain is built from TRBV13 and TRBJ2-7; 7 bases map to TRBD2. This CDR3 is built from 14 residues. The junction had 3 bases not matched to a gene; V was cut back by 2 bases and J by 2 bases. Germline CDR1 PRHDT, CDR2 FYEKMQ (reference sequence). CDR3 coding DNA: TGTGCCAGCAGCTTAAGGGAGGGGCCCTACGAGCAGTACTTC. The encoded protein is CASSLREGPYEQYF.

The chain couples TRBV27 to TRBJ2-7; 9 bases fit TRBD1. Trimming cost V 3 bases and J 6 bases; bases outside gene matches: 12. The germline V gene encodes CDR1 MNHEY and CDR2 SMNVEV (reference sequence). The CDR3 is 16 amino acids. The CDR3 nucleotides read TGTGCCAGCAGTTTGGGACAGGGCGCCCTCCTGGGCGAGCAGTACTTC. Residues: CASSLGQGALLGEQYF.

The chain is built from TRBV16 and TRBJ1-2; D ambiguous. Germline assignment: CDR1 KGHSY and CDR2 FQNENV. The length of the CDR3 is 15 residues. V lost 0 bases, J lost 0 bases, and 8 bases lay in between. The CDR3 coding sequence is TGTGCCAGCAGCCAATCGGGCAGAACTAACTATGGCTACACCTTC. Translating it yields CASSQSGRTNYGYTF.

The V and J genes are TRBV19 and TRBJ1-1; 9 bases align to TRBD1. V shed 5 bases, J shed 6 bases, and the junction held 10 bases outside the gene matches. Germline V gene lookup returns CDR1 LNHDA and CDR2 SQIVND (reference sequence). The CDR3 covers 15 residues. The CDR3 DNA is TGTGCCAGTAGTGCCCAGGGACAGGGTAAGGCTGAAGCTTTCTTT. Its protein product is CASSAQGQGKAEAFF.

The chain joins TRBV10-2 to TRBJ2-5; D is unclear. The CDR3 spans 12 residues. Germline lookup yields CDR1 WSHSY and CDR2 SAAADI. The germline V and J ends were trimmed by 5 bases and 1 base, with 5 bases remaining between them. In DNA, the CDR3 is TGCGCCAGCAGTTACACCCAAGAGACCCAGTACTTC. Protein sequence: CASSYTQETQYF.

The chain is built from TRBV19 and TRBJ2-2, with 9 nucleotides matching TRBD1. The CDR3 runs 14 residues. Trimming took 5 bases from V and 7 from J; bases not matched to a gene: 5. Germline V gene data show CDR1 as LNHDA and CDR2 as SQIVND (reference sequence). CDR3 sequence reads: CASSAGQGIGELFF. DNA for the CDR3: TGTGCCAGTAGTGCGGGACAGGGCATCGGGGAGCTGTTTTTT.

The chain is built from TRBV5-4 and TRBJ2-7, with TRBD2 matching over 9 bases. The germline V gene has CDR1 SGHNT and CDR2 YYREEE (reference sequence). The CDR3 loop spans 14 amino acids. V shed 4 bases and J 3 bases; nucleotides not matched to a gene: 5. Here the CDR3 DNA reads TGTGCCAGCAGCGTGGGACTAGCTTTCTACGAGCAGTACTTC. This sequence encodes CASSVGLAFYEQYF.

The chain carries TRBV4-2 and TRBJ2-7; maybe TRBD1 (6 bases). In germline, CDR1 is LGHNA, CDR2 YNFKEQ. The V end was cut by 2 bases, the J end by 4 bases, with 15 bases between. This CDR3 comprises 15 residues. The CDR3: CASSQPGQIKYEQYF. CDR3 in DNA: TGTGCCAGCAGCCAACCCGGACAGATTAAATACGAGCAGTACTTC.

This chain joins TRBV27 and TRBJ2-7, with 10 bases lining up with TRBD2. Germline values: CDR1 MNHEY, CDR2 SMNVEV (reference sequence). The CDR3 is made up of 13 amino acids. Losses at the gene ends were 5 bases for V and 7 bases for J; bases not matched to a gene: 5. The CDR3 nucleotides read TGTGCCAGCAGTCAACTAGCGGGGAGGGAGCAGTACTTC. Residues: CASSQLAGREQYF.

The chain employs TRBV6-5 and TRBJ2-1, with D perhaps matching TRBD2 (5 bases). Germline V lookup: CDR1 MNHEY, CDR2 SVGAGI. V lost 7 bases to trimming and J lost 8 bases, with 9 bases between them. There are 11 residues in the CDR3. This chain's CDR3 is CASTRGHEQFF. CDR3 in DNA: TGTGCCAGCACTCGGGGTCATGAGCAGTTCTTC.

The chain links TRBV4-1 to TRBJ2-5, with D perhaps TRBD1 (5 bases). Germline V gene sequence: CDR1 MGHRA, CDR2 YSYEKL. The CDR3 is 14 residues long. V lost 6 bases and J 5 bases, leaving 16 bases between the germline ends. CDR3 bases: TGCGCCAGCAGGGACATGGCCGTCCGGGAGACCCAGTACTTC. This encodes CASRDMAVRETQYF.

The CDR3 is CASSRGGDDFGELFF. The CDR3 DNA reads TGTGCCAGCAGTCGCGGGGGGGACGATTTCGGGGAGCTGTTTTTT. The gene calls are TRBV2 and TRBJ2-2, with 9 bases identical to TRBD2. This CDR3 region has 15 residues. V trimming: 5 bases; J trimming: 7 bases; junction bases outside the gene matches: 8. Germline assignment: CDR1 SNHLY and CDR2 FYNNEI.

The chain carries TRBV5-4 and TRBJ2-5; TRBD1 matches 10 bases. Trimming took 5 bases from V and 5 from J; bases not matched to a gene: 15. The germline V gene has CDR1 SGHNT and CDR2 YYREEE (reference sequence). The length of the CDR3 is 17 residues. The DNA of the CDR3 is TGTGCCAGCAGTTCTGGGGGACAGGGGCTTGCGGGGGAGACCCAGTACTTC. It is translated as CASSSGGQGLAGETQYF.

CDR3 nucleotides: TGCGCCAGCAGCTTGGCCGACAGGGACCAAGAGACCCAGTACTTC. Its translation is CASSLADRDQETQYF. The V call is TRBV5-1, the J call TRBJ2-5; TRBD1 matches at 7 bases. Trimming at V came to 0 bases and at J to 0 bases, leaving 2 bases not matched to a gene. CDR1 is SGHRS, CDR2 YFSETQ, per germline. There are 15 residues in the CDR3.

The chain uses TRBV4-2 and TRBJ1-2; TRBD1 is a possible D gene (6 bases). The V and J ends lost 1 base and 4 bases respectively, with 13 bases between them. The germline CDR1 and CDR2 sequences are LGHNA and YNFKEQ. This CDR3 has 15 amino acids. DNA for the CDR3: TGTGCCAGCAGCCAAGGGGGGCAGCTGGGCTATGGCTACACCTTC. Its protein product is CASSQGGQLGYGYTF.

This clone rates as medium-sized (0.01 to 0.1%). The chain recombines TRBV10-3 with TRBJ2-7, with 7 bases identical to TRBD1. This CDR3 region has 13 residues. Germline V lookup: CDR1 ENHRY, CDR2 SYGVKD. V trimming: 8 bases; J trimming: 1 base; junction bases outside the gene matches: 5. The CDR3 reads CAIRDSASYEQYF. The CDR3 nucleotides read TGTGCCATCCGGGACAGCGCGTCCTACGAGCAGTACTTC.

This rearrangement joins TRBV20-1 to TRBJ2-1; 8 bases are shared with TRBD2. V shed 3 bases and J 6 bases; nucleotides not matched to a gene: 19. Germline V lookup: CDR1 DFQATT, CDR2 SNEGSKA (reference sequence). The CDR3 consists of 18 residues. The CDR3 spells CSASGGRGSGIPGNEQFF. The CDR3 bases are TGCAGTGCTAGTGGGGGCCGAGGTAGCGGGATACCTGGCAATGAGCAGTTCTTC.

This chain joins TRBV3-1 (or the pseudogene TRBV3-2) and TRBJ1-1; weak D call: TRBD1 (6 bases). The CDR3 runs to 12 residues. Germline V gene lookup returns CDR1 LGHDT and CDR2 YNNKEL (reference sequence). V lost 6 bases and J 7 bases, leaving 12 bases between the germline ends. The CDR3 region is CASRGGEVEAFF. CDR3 DNA: TGTGCCAGCAGAGGGGGGGAGGTTGAAGCTTTCTTT.

J is TRBJ1-1 and V is TRBV2; 8 nucleotides match TRBD1. This CDR3 has 12 amino acids. V lost 8 bases to trimming and J lost 7 bases; unmatched junction nucleotides: 6. Germline loops: CDR1 SNHLY, CDR2 FYNNEI. In DNA form, the CDR3 reads TGTGCCAGCGGGGGACAGGTTGTTGAAGCTTTCTTT. This gives the protein CASGGQVVEAFF.

This clone appeared a single time. This rearrangement joins TRBV5-1 to TRBJ2-7, with 8 bases identical to TRBD1. Germline trimming cut 4 bases from V and 3 bases from J; bases unmatched to any gene: 12. Germline V gene sequence: CDR1 SGHRS, CDR2 YFSETQ. The CDR3 consists of 16 residues. Here the CDR3 reads CASSIGAGGPYYEQYF. Written as DNA, the CDR3 is TGCGCCAGCAGCATAGGGGCAGGGGGCCCCTACTACGAGCAGTACTTC.

The rearrangement uses TRBV7-9 and TRBJ1-1; D possibly corresponds to TRBD1 (5 bases). Trimming shortened V by 1 base and J by 11 bases, and 14 bases separated the two germline ends. CDR1 is SEHNR and CDR2 is FQNEAQ in the germline V gene (reference sequence). There are 13 residues in the CDR3. The CDR3 is CASSLDPSGAAFF. CDR3 in DNA: TGTGCCAGCAGCTTAGACCCCAGTGGGGCGGCTTTCTTT.

The genes are TRBV11-2 and TRBJ2-7, with TRBD2 as a possible D gene (5 bases). The CDR3 runs 15 residues. The germline gives CDR1 SGHAT, CDR2 FQNNGV. Between the trimmed V and J ends, which lost 5 bases and 2 bases, there was a span of 16 bases. This CDR3 reads CASSPYAGNPYEQYF. The DNA for the CDR3 is TGTGCCAGCAGCCCTTATGCCGGGAACCCCTACGAGCAGTACTTC.

The chain carries TRBV6-5 and TRBJ2-7, with 10 bases that match TRBD1. Trimming took 5 bases from V and 2 from J; bases not matched to a gene: 6. The germline V gene encodes CDR1 MNHEY and CDR2 SVGAGI. This CDR3 has 15 amino acids. CDR3 region: CASSKSGQGAYEQYF. The DNA for the CDR3 is TGTGCCAGCAGTAAGAGTGGACAGGGGGCCTACGAGCAGTACTTC.

This chain links TRBV28 with TRBJ1-5, with D possibly being TRBD1 (5 bases). Per germline, CDR1 MDHEN and CDR2 SYDVKM. V was cut by 2 bases and J by 0 bases, with 11 bases left in between. This CDR3 spans 16 amino acids. The CDR3 DNA follows: TGTGCCAGCAGTTTAGGGGCAGCCCATAGCAATCAGCCCCAGCATTTT. Residues: CASSLGAAHSNQPQHF.

The V gene is TRBV5-1, the J gene TRBJ2-7, with 8 bases matching TRBD1. V trimming: 5 bases; J trimming: 9 bases; junction bases outside the gene matches: 16. The CDR3 runs 15 residues. Germline assignment: CDR1 SGHRS and CDR2 YFSETQ. The DNA of the CDR3 is TGCGCCAGCAGGACCGGGACAGGAGGCGGGCGGGGGCAGTACTTC. It is translated as CASRTGTGGGRGQYF.

This chain connects TRBV3-1 (or the pseudogene TRBV3-2) to TRBJ2-7; D is possibly TRBD1 (5 bases). V was pared by 2 bases and J by 0 bases, with 8 bases between. From germline, CDR1 is LGHDT and CDR2 YNNKEL (reference sequence). The CDR3 sequence is 14 residues long. CDR3: CASSQSTGSYEQYF. The CDR3, as DNA: TGTGCCAGCAGCCAATCTACAGGCTCCTACGAGCAGTACTTC.

This sequence joins TRBV11-2 and TRBJ1-1; 9 positions agree with TRBD1. Per the germline V gene, CDR1 is SGHAT and CDR2 is FQNNGV. The CDR3 is 16 amino acids. The ends lost 3 bases at V and 1 base at J; junction bases unmatched: 6. Here the CDR3 DNA reads TGTGCCAGCAGCTTGGGGACAGGGAACACGAACACTGAAGCTTTCTTT. Its translation is CASSLGTGNTNTEAFF.

V gene TRBV28 combines with J gene TRBJ2-7, with a possible D match to TRBD2 (5 bases). Germline V lookup: CDR1 MDHEN, CDR2 SYDVKM. There are 14 residues in the CDR3. Trimming shortened V by 4 bases and J by 1 base, and 11 bases separated the two germline ends. The CDR3 loop reads CASSSGSVSYEQYF. The CDR3 nucleotides are TGTGCCAGCAGTTCTGGTAGCGTATCCTACGAGCAGTACTTC.

This clone has a single count. CDR3 sequence: CASSRTSGGAWKNEQFF. CDR3 nucleotide sequence: TGTGCCAGCAGCCGGACTAGCGGGGGGGCCTGGAAGAATGAGCAGTTCTTC. This rearrangement joins TRBV3-1 (or the pseudogene TRBV3-2) to TRBJ2-1; the match to TRBD2 covers 15 bases. This CDR3 region has 17 residues. V was clipped by 4 bases and J by 7 bases; unmatched bases: 8. Germline CDR1 reads LGHDT; CDR2 reads YNNKEL (reference sequence).